This is a list of T cell receptor beta chains from one sample in a study of identical twins. TCRdb itself ran the 5' RACE reads through MiXCR, one entry per CDR3 protein. Of some 900,000 distinct CDR3 sequences listed, around an eighth are singletons. The sample was also linked to a second study, of yellow fever vaccine responses in identical twins.

Sequencing used PBMCs. These receptors were taken from a woman aged 18-30 years in good health. The CDR3 runs from the conserved cysteine through the conserved F or W. Each record gives: J gene, V gene, D gene, clone size, CDR3 DNA, CDR3 protein. D genes are given only for firm matches. A row's size may be missing; if present it is once, few, many or a size class.

TRBJ2-7 | TRBV20-1 | NA | many | TGCAGTGCTAGGGGGGGACTCAGCTCCTACGAGCAGTACTTC | CSARGGLSSYEQYF
TRBJ2-3 | TRBV10-3 | NA | many | TGTGCCATCAAATCCCGGGACTTGAACACAGATACGCAGTATTTT | CAIKSRDLNTDTQYF
TRBJ1-2 | TRBV24-1 | TRBD1 | few | TGTGCCACCAGTGACCCCGGACAGGAAGTTGGCTATGGCTACACCTTC | CATSDPGQEVGYGYTF
TRBJ2-2 | TRBV2 | TRBD2 | few | TGTGCCAGCAGGGGACTAGCGGGGCCCTCCGGGGAGCTGTTTTTT | CASRGLAGPSGELFF
TRBJ2-1 | TRBV5-5 | NA | few | TGTGCCAGCAGCTTGGTGAGCTCCCTTACCAATGAGCAGTTCTTC | CASSLVSSLTNEQFF
TRBJ1-1 | TRBV18 | TRBD1 | few | TGTGCCAGCTCACGACGACAGGGGGCAGGAGACACTGAAGCTTTCTTT | CASSRRQGAGDTEAFF
TRBJ2-1 | TRBV5-1 | NA | NA | TGCGCCAGCAGCCAAGACGATGAGCAGTTCTTC | CASSQDDEQFF
TRBJ1-1 | TRBV29-1 | NA | NA | TGCAGCGTTGTCCCGTTTGCCCCGAACACTGAAGCTTTCTTT | CSVVPFAPNTEAFF
TRBJ2-3 | TRBV28 | NA | few | TGTGCCAGCACAAGGGCAGGCCTACACACAGATACGCAGTATTTT | CASTRAGLHTDTQYF
TRBJ1-4 | TRBV13 | NA | once | TGTGCCAGCAGCTTGTGGGTGGACAGAAACCAACTGTTTTTT | CASSLWVDRNQLFF
TRBJ1-6 | TRBV27 | NA | few | TGTGCCAGCAGTCTAGGGGCTTCACCCCTCCACTTT | CASSLGASPLHF
TRBJ2-3 | TRBV20-1 | TRBD1 | few | TGCAGTGCTTTTAGACAGGGGACCACAGATACGCAGTATTTT | CSAFRQGTTDTQYF
TRBJ2-6 | TRBV3-1 | TRBD1 | few | TGTGCCAGCAGCCAATTCCCGGGACAGCCCATCTCTGGGGCCAACGTCCTGACTTTC | CASSQFPGQPISGANVLTF
TRBJ2-2 | TRBV7-6 | TRBD2 | NA | TGTGCCAGCAGCTTAGCGGGGACTACCGCCGGGGAGCTGTTTTTT | CASSLAGTTAGELFF
TRBJ2-5 | TRBV20-1 | TRBD2 | many | TGCAGTGCTGCAAAACTAGCGGGCCCTTGGGGAGAGACCCAGTACTTC | CSAAKLAGPWGETQYF
TRBJ2-2 | TRBV5-1 | NA | many | TGCGCCAGCAGCTTACAGCTATTGGCGGGCACCGGGGAGCTGTTTTTT | CASSLQLLAGTGELFF
TRBJ1-2 | TRBV4-1 | NA | NA | TGCGCCAGCAGCCAAGATATCGGTGGGTACTATGGCTACACCTTC | CASSQDIGGYYGYTF
TRBJ2-6 | TRBV12-3/TRBV12-4 | TRBD1 | few | TGTGCCAGCAGTCGCCGGTCGGGACAGGGGGCCTCTGGGGCCAACGTCCTGACTTTC | CASSRRSGQGASGANVLTF
TRBJ2-5 | TRBV4-1 | TRBD2 | NA | TGCGCCAGCAGCCAAGGACAAGGTCGCGGGGGGGCCCAAGAGACCCAGTACTTC | CASSQGQGRGGAQETQYF
TRBJ2-7 | TRBV20-1 | TRBD1 | NA | TGCAGTGCTAGAGGGAGACAGGGGGCATGGGAGCAGTACTTC | CSARGRQGAWEQYF
TRBJ2-3 | TRBV12-3/TRBV12-4 | TRBD2 | few | TGTGCCAGCAGTTTGCAAGGCGGGAGGAGAACAGATACGCAGTATTTT | CASSLQGGRRTDTQYF
TRBJ2-5 | TRBV3-1 | TRBD1 | few | TGTGCCAGCAGCCAAGGAGGACAGGGTAACCAAGAGACCCAGTACTTC | CASSQGGQGNQETQYF
TRBJ1-5 | TRBV4-1 | NA | many | TGCGCCAGCAGCCAAGGTTTTCAGAATAGCAATCAGCCCCAGCATTTT | CASSQGFQNSNQPQHF
TRBJ2-1 | TRBV2 | TRBD2 | few | TGTGCCAGCAGGGGATACGGGACTAGCGGGGATAATTTCTACAATGAGCAGTTCTTC | CASRGYGTSGDNFYNEQFF
TRBJ2-1 | TRBV12-3/TRBV12-4 | NA | many | TGTGCCAGCAGGTTGCTTGGTCTCAATGAGCAGTTCTTC | CASRLLGLNEQFF
TRBJ2-3 | TRBV6-5 | NA | few | TGTGCCAGCAGTTGGGGGACAGCGGGAGATACGCAGTATTTT | CASSWGTAGDTQYF
TRBJ1-1 | TRBV10-3 | TRBD1 | few | TGTGCCATCAGTGAAGCCGGGACAGGGGTTTTCGCTGAAGCTTTCTTT | CAISEAGTGVFAEAFF
TRBJ2-6 | TRBV7-6 | NA | few | TGTGCGAGTGGAGGGGCCGGGGCCAACGTCCTGACTTTC | CASGGAGANVLTF
TRBJ2-3 | TRBV14 | NA | few | TGTGCCAGCAGCCAGCCCCGGCTGACAGATACGCAGTATTTT | CASSQPRLTDTQYF
TRBJ2-1 | TRBV6-1 | TRBD2 | NA | TGTGCCAGCAGTGAGCGGGAGGTCCGCAATGAGCAGTTCTTC | CASSEREVRNEQFF
TRBJ2-7 | TRBV20-1 | NA | NA | TGCAGTGCTAGGTCTGGGGCCTACGAGCAGTACTTC | CSARSGAYEQYF
TRBJ2-2 | TRBV5-1 | NA | many | TGCGCCAGCAGCCCCGGGGGACAAAACACCGGGGAGCTGTTTTTT | CASSPGGQNTGELFF
TRBJ1-2 | TRBV7-9 | TRBD1 | few | TGTGCCAGCAGCTTATTATACCGGGACAGCCTCTATGGCTACACCTTC | CASSLLYRDSLYGYTF
TRBJ1-1 | TRBV11-2 | TRBD1 | many | TGTGCCAGCAGCTTAACACACAGGGGAACTGAAGCTTTCTTT | CASSLTHRGTEAFF
TRBJ2-1 | TRBV20-1 | NA | NA | TGCAGTGCTAGATGGCAGCACAATGAGCAGTTCTTC | CSARWQHNEQFF
TRBJ1-4 | TRBV18 | NA | NA | TGTGCCAGCACAACCCTACAAGAAAAACTGTTTTTT | CASTTLQEKLFF
TRBJ2-2 | TRBV14 | TRBD2 | many | TGTGCCAGCAGACAAACCACGGGGGGGACCGGGGAGCTGTTTTTT | CASRQTTGGTGELFF
TRBJ2-5 | TRBV3-1 | NA | few | TGTGCCAGCAGCCAACCTGTTACAAACCAAGAGACCCAGTACTTC | CASSQPVTNQETQYF
TRBJ2-7 | TRBV6-6 | TRBD1 | few | TGTGCCAGCAGGGACAGGTCCTTCTACGAGCAGTACTTC | CASRDRSFYEQYF
TRBJ2-5 | TRBV12-3/TRBV12-4 | TRBD2 | few | TGTGCCAGCAGCCCCACTAGCGTAGGGGCCGAGACCCAGTACTTC | CASSPTSVGAETQYF
TRBJ2-1 | TRBV11-2 | TRBD2 | few | TGTGCCAGCAGCCCGCGGGAGCTCTCCTACAATGAGCAGTTCTTC | CASSPRELSYNEQFF
TRBJ2-7 | TRBV6-5 | NA | NA | TGTGCCAGCAGTTACTTGGACAGATCGAACGAGCAGTACTTC | CASSYLDRSNEQYF
TRBJ2-3 | TRBV12-3/TRBV12-4 | TRBD2 | NA | TGTGCCAGCAGCCGGACTAGCGGGACAGGAGATACGCAGTATTTT | CASSRTSGTGDTQYF
TRBJ2-3 | TRBV20-1 | NA | few | TGCAGTGCTAGAGACCCGACAGGCCGAGGTGATACGCAGTATTTT | CSARDPTGRGDTQYF
TRBJ2-1 | TRBV7-9 | NA | NA | TGTGCCAGCACCGACCCCCGGGAGTCTTACAATGAGCAGTTCTTC | CASTDPRESYNEQFF
TRBJ1-3 | TRBV28 | NA | many | TGTGCCAGCAGTTTAGGGCAGTCCCGAAACACCATATATTTT | CASSLGQSRNTIYF
TRBJ2-1 | TRBV3-1 | TRBD2 | NA | TGTGCCAGCAGCCAACGACTAGCGGGAACCTATGAGCAGTTCTTC | CASSQRLAGTYEQFF
TRBJ1-3 | TRBV5-5 | NA | many | TGTGCCAGCAAACCGGCAGCCGGGGACACCATATATTTT | CASKPAAGDTIYF
TRBJ2-3 | TRBV7-8 | NA | few | TGTGCCAGCAGCTTAGAGGGGGGCCAGGTTACGCAGTATTTT | CASSLEGGQVTQYF
TRBJ2-5 | TRBV5-1 | NA | few | TGCGCCAGCAGCTTTATAACGGACCAAGAGACCCAGTACTTC | CASSFITDQETQYF
TRBJ2-5 | TRBV14 | NA | few | TGTGCCAGCAGCCAAGATAGGCTAGTTTCGTACTTC | CASSQDRLVSYF
TRBJ2-2 | TRBV27 | TRBD2 | few | TGTGCCAGCAGAAACCAGAAAACTAGCGGAGCGAACACCGGGGAGCTGTTTTTT | CASRNQKTSGANTGELFF
TRBJ2-5 | TRBV4-1 | NA | few | TGCGCCAGCAGCCAGCCGACCCCGAGGGCCCTCCAAGATACCCAGTACTTC | CASSQPTPRALQDTQYF